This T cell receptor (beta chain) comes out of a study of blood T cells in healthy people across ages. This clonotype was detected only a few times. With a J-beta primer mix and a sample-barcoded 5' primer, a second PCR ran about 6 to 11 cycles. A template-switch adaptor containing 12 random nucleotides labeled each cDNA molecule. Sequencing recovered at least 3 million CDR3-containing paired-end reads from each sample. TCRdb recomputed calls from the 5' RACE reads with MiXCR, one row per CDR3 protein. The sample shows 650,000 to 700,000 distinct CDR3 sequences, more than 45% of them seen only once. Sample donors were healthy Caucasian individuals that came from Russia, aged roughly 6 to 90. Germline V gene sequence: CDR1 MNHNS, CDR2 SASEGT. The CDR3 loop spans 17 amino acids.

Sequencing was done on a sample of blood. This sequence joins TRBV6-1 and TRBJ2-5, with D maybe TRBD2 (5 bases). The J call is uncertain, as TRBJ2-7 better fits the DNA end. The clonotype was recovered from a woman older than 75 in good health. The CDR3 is CASSERRRISSAGEQYF. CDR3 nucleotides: TGTGCCAGCAGTGAAAGGCGGCGGATTTCGTCGGCGGGCGAGCAGTACTTC.